These 17 T cell receptor beta chains were sequenced from one sample in a study of T cell responses to AZD1222 COVID-19 vaccine. The table came from immunoSEQ multiplex PCR; TCRdb's copy has only in-frame clones and leaves some out. The sample shows 110,000 to 150,000 clones, around 85% of them seen only once. The material was peripheral blood, obtained on day 0 of AZD1222 vaccination. The receptor set was obtained from an adult in good health.

The chain joins TRBV4-1 to TRBJ1-5, with 7 bases that match TRBD1. V trimming: 4 bases; J trimming: 2 bases; junction bases outside the gene matches: 5. Germline CDR1 and CDR2: MGHRA and YSYEKL. This CDR3 is built from 15 residues. The CDR3 bases are TGCGCCAGCAGCCGGGACAGCGAGGGCAATCAGCCCCAGCATTTT. Its translation: CASSRDSEGNQPQHF.

The chain is built from TRBV30 and TRBJ1-6, with D uncertain. V lost 4 bases and J 8 bases, leaving 12 bases between the germline ends. CDR1 and CDR2 (germline): GTSNPN, SVGIG (reference sequence). The CDR3 has 13 residues. The DNA of the CDR3 is TGTGCCTGGAATATGAAGGAATATTCACCCCTCCACTTT. It codes for CAWNMKEYSPLHF. Full variable domain (rest looked up from reference TRBV30 and TRBJ1-6): SQTIHQWPATLVQPVGSPLSLECTVEGTSNPNLYWYRQAAGRGLQLLFYSVGIGQISSEVPQNLSASRPQDRQFILSSKKLLLSDSGFYLCAWNMKEYSPLHFGNGTRLTVT.

This chain uses TRBV7-2 with TRBJ2-1; TRBD2 agrees at 11 bases. CDR3 size: 17 residues. The germline V gene encodes CDR1 SGHTA and CDR2 FQGNSA. V lost 0 bases to trimming and J lost 4 bases; unmatched junction nucleotides: 5. The CDR3 DNA is TGTGCCAGCAGCTTAGCCGGGACTAGCGGCTCATACAATGAGCAGTTCTTC. It translates to CASSLAGTSGSYNEQFF.

This clone appeared a single time. The rearrangement uses TRBV3-1 (or the pseudogene TRBV3-2) and TRBJ2-5, with TRBD2 matching 12 bases. The ends lost 1 base at V and 3 bases at J; junction bases unmatched: 6. CDR3 length: 17 residues. Germline V CDR1 and CDR2: LGHDT, YNNKEL (reference sequence). The CDR3 nucleotides read TGTGCCAGCAGCCAAGGACTAGCGGGGGTCGGAGAAGAGACCCAGTACTTC. Translation gives CASSQGLAGVGEETQYF.

This sequence joins TRBV6-5 and TRBJ2-1; possible D gene TRBD2, 5 bases. The CDR3 totals 15 residues. CDR1 and CDR2 (germline): MNHEY, SVGAGI. Trimming took off 7 bases at V and 4 bases at J, with 17 bases between the two ends. Here the CDR3 DNA reads TGTGCCAGCACCCAAGGGCACTCGGGGTACAATGAGCAGTTCTTC. This codes for CASTQGHSGYNEQFF.

The chain carries TRBV28 and TRBJ2-5, with D possibly TRBD1 on 5 matching bases. Trimming took 6 bases from V and 5 from J, leaving 10 bases between them. The CDR3 spans 12 residues. Per the germline V gene, CDR1 is MDHEN and CDR2 is SYDVKM. The CDR3 reads CASRRGLETQYF. In DNA form, the CDR3 reads TGTGCCAGCAGAAGGGGCCTCGAGACCCAGTACTTC.

The chain uses TRBV2 and TRBJ2-2, with D maybe TRBD2 (7 bases). The germline V gene has CDR1 SNHLY and CDR2 FYNNEI. Trimming stripped 4 bases from V and 7 bases from J, with 10 bases between. The CDR3 length is 13 residues. The CDR3 loop reads CASSGGGLGELFF. Here the CDR3 DNA reads TGTGCCAGCAGTGGGGGGGGGCTCGGGGAGCTGTTTTTT.

The chain carries TRBV7-9 and TRBJ2-7; the match to TRBD2 covers 13 bases. With V trimmed by 5 bases and J by 0 bases, 13 bases remained unmatched. Germline V gives CDR1 SEHNR, CDR2 FQNEAQ (reference sequence). The CDR3 spans 19 residues. This chain's CDR3 is CASSRAGTSGIGTSYEQYF. In DNA form, the CDR3 reads TGTGCCAGCAGCCGAGCCGGGACTAGCGGGATCGGCACCTCCTACGAGCAGTACTTC.

J is TRBJ2-7 and V is TRBV6-1; no clear D gene. In germline, CDR1 is MNHNS, CDR2 SASEGT. Trimming stripped 2 bases from V and 5 bases from J, with 7 bases between. The CDR3 spans 12 residues. The CDR3 loop is CASSESYHEQYF. The CDR3 nucleotides read TGTGCCAGCAGTGAAAGTTACCACGAGCAGTACTTC.

The chain employs TRBV9 and TRBJ1-1, with 7 bases fitting TRBD1. V lost 6 bases, J lost 4 bases, and 12 bases stayed unmatched. CDR3 length: 15 residues. Germline CDR1 reads SGDLS; CDR2 reads YYNGEE. The CDR3 sequence is CASNRVTGVATEAFF. CDR3 in DNA: TGTGCCAGCAACCGGGTTACAGGGGTGGCCACTGAAGCTTTCTTT.

The genes are TRBV5-1 and TRBJ1-2; 7 nucleotides match TRBD1. The CDR3 has 18 residues. In germline, CDR1 is SGHRS, CDR2 YFSETQ. V lost 4 bases to trimming and J lost 1 base; unmatched junction nucleotides: 16. This CDR3 is CASSRVGGQSTYNYGYTF. DNA of the CDR3: TGCGCCAGCAGCCGTGTTGGGGGACAGTCCACCTATAACTATGGCTACACCTTC.

In DNA, the CDR3 is TGTGCCAGCAGTTTATCCGGGAATAGCAATCAGCCCCAGCATTTT. It specifies CASSLSGNSNQPQHF. The J gene is TRBJ1-5, the V gene TRBV27, with D unclear. This CDR3 comprises 15 residues. V was shortened by 0 bases and J by 0 bases, with 6 bases between the two germline ends. Looked up from germline, CDR1 is MNHEY and CDR2 is SMNVEV (reference sequence).

This chain uses TRBV18 with TRBJ1-5; 9 bases map to TRBD1. The CDR3 is 15 amino acids. Germline trimming cut 8 bases from V and 7 bases from J; bases unmatched to any gene: 12. Germline-derived CDR1 and CDR2 are KGHSH and LQKENI. The DNA of the CDR3 is TGTGCCAGCAGATCCTCAGGGGGACAGGGACAGCCCCAGCATTTT. It is translated as CASRSSGGQGQPQHF.

This clone was seen more than once but under ten times. This rearrangement joins TRBV14 to TRBJ1-1, with a possible D match to TRBD1 (5 bases). The CDR3 length is 15 residues. CDR1 is SGHDN, CDR2 FVKESK, per germline. V dropped 4 bases and J dropped 3 bases, with 15 bases sitting between them. CDR3 protein: CASSLKPREDTEAFF. The CDR3 DNA follows: TGTGCCAGCAGCCTTAAGCCCAGGGAGGACACTGAAGCTTTCTTT.

This clone showed up just once. The chain is built from TRBV18 and TRBJ1-4, with 8 bases that match TRBD1. The CDR3 length is 15 residues. In germline, CDR1 is KGHSH, CDR2 LQKENI. V shed 3 bases, J shed 7 bases, and the junction held 7 bases outside the gene matches. CDR3 sequence reads: CASSPATGAGEKLFF. Written as DNA, the CDR3 is TGTGCCAGCTCACCCGCGACAGGGGCGGGTGAAAAACTGTTTTTT.

The chain couples TRBV11-2 to TRBJ1-2; D call uncertain. This CDR3 has 11 residues. Germline lookup yields CDR1 SGHAT and CDR2 FQNNGV. The germline V and J ends were trimmed by 4 bases and 8 bases, with 8 bases remaining between them. The CDR3 loop reads CASSSVVGYTF. The CDR3 nucleotides read TGTGCCAGCAGCTCAGTAGTAGGCTACACCTTC.

V usage is TRBV19 and J usage is TRBJ1-2; perhaps TRBD1 as D (5 bases). V lost 7 bases and J 1 base, leaving 13 bases between the germline ends. CDR1 and CDR2 (germline): LNHDA, SQIVND (reference sequence). CDR3 length: 14 residues. For the CDR3, the DNA is TGTGCCAGTAAGAGGGACGGGGGTAACTATGGCTACACCTTC. Translating it yields CASKRDGGNYGYTF. The complete variable domain, with remaining parts taken from reference TRBV19 and TRBJ1-2, reads DGGITQSPKYLFRKEGQNVTLSCEQNLNHDAMYWYRQDPGQGLRLIYYSQIVNDFQKGDIAEGYSVSREKKESFPLTVTSAQKNPTAFYLCASKRDGGNYGYTFGSGTRLTVV.